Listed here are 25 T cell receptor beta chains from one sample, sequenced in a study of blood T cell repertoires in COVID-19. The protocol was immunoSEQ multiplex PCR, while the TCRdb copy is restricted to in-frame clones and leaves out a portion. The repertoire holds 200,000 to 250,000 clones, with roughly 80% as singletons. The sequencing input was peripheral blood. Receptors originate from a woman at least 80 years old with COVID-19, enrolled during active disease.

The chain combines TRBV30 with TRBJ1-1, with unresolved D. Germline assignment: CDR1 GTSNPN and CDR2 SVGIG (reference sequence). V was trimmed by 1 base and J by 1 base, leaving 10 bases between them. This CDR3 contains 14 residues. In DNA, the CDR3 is TGTGCCTGGAGTGGTGGCAGTCAGAACACTGAAGCTTTCTTT. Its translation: CAWSGGSQNTEAFF.

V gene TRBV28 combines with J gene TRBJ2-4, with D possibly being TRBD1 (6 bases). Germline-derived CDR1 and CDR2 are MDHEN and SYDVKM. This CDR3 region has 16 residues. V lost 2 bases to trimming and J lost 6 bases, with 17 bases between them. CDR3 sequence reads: CASSLVVGQNGNIQYF. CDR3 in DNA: TGTGCCAGCAGTTTAGTAGTAGGACAGAATGGAAACATTCAGTACTTC.

CDR3: CAISEQGANQPQHF. CDR3 DNA sequence: TGTGCCATCAGTGAACAGGGGGCCAATCAGCCCCAGCATTTT. This chain uses TRBV10-3 with TRBJ1-5; 9 nucleotides align to TRBD1. CDR1 is ENHRY and CDR2 is SYGVKD in the germline V gene. CDR3 length: 14 amino acids. V shed 3 bases and J 3 bases; nucleotides not matched to a gene: 0.

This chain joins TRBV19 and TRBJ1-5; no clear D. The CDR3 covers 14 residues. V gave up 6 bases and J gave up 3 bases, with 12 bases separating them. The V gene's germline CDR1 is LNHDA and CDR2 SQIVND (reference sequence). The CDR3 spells CASRGRAFNQPQHF. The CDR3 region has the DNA TGTGCCAGTAGGGGCCGTGCTTTCAATCAGCCCCAGCATTTT.

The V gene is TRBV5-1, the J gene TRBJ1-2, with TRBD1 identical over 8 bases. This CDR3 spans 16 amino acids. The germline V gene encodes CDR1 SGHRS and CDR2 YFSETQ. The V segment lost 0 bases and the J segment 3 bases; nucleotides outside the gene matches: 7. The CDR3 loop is CASSLATGAGDYGYTF. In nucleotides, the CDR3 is TGCGCCAGCAGCTTGGCGACAGGGGCCGGGGACTATGGCTACACCTTC.

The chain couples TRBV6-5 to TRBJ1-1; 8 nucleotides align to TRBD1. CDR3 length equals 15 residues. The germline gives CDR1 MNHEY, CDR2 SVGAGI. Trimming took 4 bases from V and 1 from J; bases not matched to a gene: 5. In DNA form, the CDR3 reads TGTGCCAGCAGTTTTTCCGGGACAGGGAACACTGAAGCTTTCTTT. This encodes CASSFSGTGNTEAFF.

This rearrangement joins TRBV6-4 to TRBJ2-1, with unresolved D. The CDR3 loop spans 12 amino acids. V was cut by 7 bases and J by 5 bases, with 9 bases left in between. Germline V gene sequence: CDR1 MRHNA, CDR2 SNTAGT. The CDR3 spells CASISKNNEQFF. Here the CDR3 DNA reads TGTGCCAGCATTTCTAAGAACAATGAGCAGTTCTTC.

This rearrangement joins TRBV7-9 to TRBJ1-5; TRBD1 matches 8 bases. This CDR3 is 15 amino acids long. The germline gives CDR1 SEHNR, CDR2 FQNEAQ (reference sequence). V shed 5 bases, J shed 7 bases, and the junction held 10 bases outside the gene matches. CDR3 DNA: TGTGCCAGCAGCCCCACCGGACAGGGTGAACAGCCCCAGCATTTT. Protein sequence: CASSPTGQGEQPQHF.

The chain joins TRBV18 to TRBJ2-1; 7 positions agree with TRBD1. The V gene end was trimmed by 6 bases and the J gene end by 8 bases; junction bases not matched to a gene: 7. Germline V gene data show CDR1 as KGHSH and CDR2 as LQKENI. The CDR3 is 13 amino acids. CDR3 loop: CASSPTGSDEQFF. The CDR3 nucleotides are TGTGCCAGCTCGCCGACAGGGTCGGATGAGCAGTTCTTC.

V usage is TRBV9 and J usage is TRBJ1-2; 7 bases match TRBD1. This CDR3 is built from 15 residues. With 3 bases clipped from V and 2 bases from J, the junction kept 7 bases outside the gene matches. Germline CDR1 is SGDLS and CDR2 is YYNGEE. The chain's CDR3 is CASSGPGQRNYGYTF. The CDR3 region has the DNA TGTGCCAGCAGCGGGCCGGGACAGAGAAACTATGGCTACACCTTC.

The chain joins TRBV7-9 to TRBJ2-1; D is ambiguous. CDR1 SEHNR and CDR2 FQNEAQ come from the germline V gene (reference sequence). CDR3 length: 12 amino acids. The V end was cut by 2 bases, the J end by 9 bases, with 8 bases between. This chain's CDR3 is CASSLHLAEQFF. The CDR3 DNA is TGTGCCAGCAGCTTACATCTGGCTGAGCAGTTCTTC.

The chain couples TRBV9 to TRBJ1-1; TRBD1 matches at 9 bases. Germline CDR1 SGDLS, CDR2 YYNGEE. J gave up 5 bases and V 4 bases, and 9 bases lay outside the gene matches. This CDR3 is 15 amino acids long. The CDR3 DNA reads TGTGCCAGCAGCATAACCGGGACAGGGTTGACTGAAGCTTTCTTT. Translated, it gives CASSITGTGLTEAFF.

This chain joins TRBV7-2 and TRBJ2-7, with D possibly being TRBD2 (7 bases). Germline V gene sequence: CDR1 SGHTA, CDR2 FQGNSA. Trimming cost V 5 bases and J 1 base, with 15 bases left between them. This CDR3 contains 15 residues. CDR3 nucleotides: TGTGCCAGCAGCCTCGGGGGGCACCAATCCTACGAGCAGTACTTC. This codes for CASSLGGHQSYEQYF.

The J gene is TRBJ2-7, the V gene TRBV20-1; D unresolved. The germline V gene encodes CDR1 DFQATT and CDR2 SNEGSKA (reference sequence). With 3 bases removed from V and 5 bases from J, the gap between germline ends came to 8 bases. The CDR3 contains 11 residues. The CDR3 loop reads CSASVYHEQYF. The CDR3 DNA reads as TGCAGTGCTAGCGTCTACCACGAGCAGTACTTC.

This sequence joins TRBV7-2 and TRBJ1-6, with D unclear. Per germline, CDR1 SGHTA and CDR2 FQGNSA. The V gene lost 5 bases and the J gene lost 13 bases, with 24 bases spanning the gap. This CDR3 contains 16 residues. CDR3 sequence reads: CASSLTPAPRGAPLHF. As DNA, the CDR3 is TGTGCCAGCAGCCTAACCCCGGCACCAAGAGGAGCCCCCCTCCACTTT.

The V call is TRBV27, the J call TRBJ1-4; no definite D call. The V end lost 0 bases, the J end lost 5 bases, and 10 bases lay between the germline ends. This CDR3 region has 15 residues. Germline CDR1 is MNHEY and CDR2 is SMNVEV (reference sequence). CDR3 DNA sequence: TGTGCCAGCAGTTTATCGAGGGATCTCAATGAAAAACTGTTTTTT. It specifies CASSLSRDLNEKLFF.

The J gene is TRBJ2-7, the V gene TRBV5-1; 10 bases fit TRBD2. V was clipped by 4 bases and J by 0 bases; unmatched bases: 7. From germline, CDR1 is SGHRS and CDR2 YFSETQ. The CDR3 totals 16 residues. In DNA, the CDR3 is TGCGCCAGCAGCACGGGGACTAGCGCTAGCTCCTACGAGCAGTACTTC. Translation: CASSTGTSASSYEQYF.

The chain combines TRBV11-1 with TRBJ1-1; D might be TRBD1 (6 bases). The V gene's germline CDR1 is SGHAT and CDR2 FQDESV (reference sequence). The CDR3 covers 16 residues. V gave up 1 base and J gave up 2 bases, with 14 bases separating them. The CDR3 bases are TGTGCCAGCAGCTTAGGGTTACCACAGGGAAACACTGAAGCTTTCTTT. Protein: CASSLGLPQGNTEAFF.

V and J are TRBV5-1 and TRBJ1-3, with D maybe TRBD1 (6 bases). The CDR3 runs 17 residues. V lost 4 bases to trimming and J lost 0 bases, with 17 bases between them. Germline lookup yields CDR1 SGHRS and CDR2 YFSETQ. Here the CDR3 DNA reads TGCGCCAGCAGCCTAACAGGGTGGCCCATCTCTGGAAACACCATATATTTT. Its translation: CASSLTGWPISGNTIYF.

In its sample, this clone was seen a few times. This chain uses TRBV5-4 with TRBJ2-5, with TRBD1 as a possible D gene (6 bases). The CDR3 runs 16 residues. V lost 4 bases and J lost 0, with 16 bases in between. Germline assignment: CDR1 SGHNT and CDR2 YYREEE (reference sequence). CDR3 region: CASSRLEGGYQETQYF. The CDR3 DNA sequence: TGTGCCAGCAGCCGGCTGGAAGGGGGATACCAAGAGACCCAGTACTTC.

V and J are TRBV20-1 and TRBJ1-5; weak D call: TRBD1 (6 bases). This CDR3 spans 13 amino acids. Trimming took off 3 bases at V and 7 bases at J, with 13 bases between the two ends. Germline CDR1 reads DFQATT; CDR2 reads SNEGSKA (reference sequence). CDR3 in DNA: TGCAGTGCTAGTAGGGGGGGCGGGCAGCCCCAGCATTTT. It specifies CSASRGGGQPQHF.

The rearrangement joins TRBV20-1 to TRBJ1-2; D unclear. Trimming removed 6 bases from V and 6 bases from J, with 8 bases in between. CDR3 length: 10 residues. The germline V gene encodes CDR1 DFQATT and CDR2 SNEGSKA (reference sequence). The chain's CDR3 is CSAGRDGYTF. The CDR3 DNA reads TGCAGTGCCGGGAGGGATGGCTACACCTTC.

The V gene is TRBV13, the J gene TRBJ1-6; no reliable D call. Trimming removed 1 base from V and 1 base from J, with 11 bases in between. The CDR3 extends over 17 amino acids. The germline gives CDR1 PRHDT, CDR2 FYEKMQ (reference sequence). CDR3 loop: CASSLASFTSYNSPLHF. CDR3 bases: TGTGCCAGCAGCTTAGCCTCGTTCACTTCCTATAATTCACCCCTCCACTTT.

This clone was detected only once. The CDR3 sequence is CASSLGAGPNQPQHF. In nucleotides, the CDR3 is TGTGCCAGCAGCTTGGGGGCTGGGCCCAATCAGCCCCAGCATTTT. V gene TRBV5-5 combines with J gene TRBJ1-5; D gene uncertain. V lost 0 bases, J lost 3 bases, and 10 bases lay in between. The CDR3 loop spans 15 amino acids. CDR1 SGHKS and CDR2 YYEKEE come from the germline V gene (reference sequence).

The chain's CDR3 is CATSRDPGVRTEAFF. The CDR3 region has the DNA TGTGCCACCAGCAGGGACCCAGGGGTAAGGACTGAAGCTTTCTTT. The chain links TRBV15 to TRBJ1-1; TRBD1 is a possible D gene (6 bases). Germline values: CDR1 LNHNV, CDR2 YYDKDF (reference sequence). The CDR3 consists of 15 residues. V lost 3 bases and J lost 5, with 16 bases in between.